The 20 T cell receptor beta chains below were found in one sample sequenced in a study of CD8 T cells in Susac syndrome. With random hexamers, roughly 0.45 to 1 ug RNA was reverse transcribed. TCRdb independently ran MiXCR on the immunoSEQ multiplex PCR reads; one entry per CDR3 protein. The sample has around 110,000 distinct CDR3 sequences, approximately 94% seen once. The sequenced sample consisted of CD8+ T cells from PBMCs. These TCRs come from a human donor with Susac syndrome.

The chain carries TRBV12-3 or TRBV12-4 and TRBJ2-3, with 7 bases matching TRBD1. The length of the CDR3 is 13 residues. Unmatched junction bases numbered 3, after V lost 3 bases and J lost 6 bases. CDR3 DNA: TGTGCCAGCAGTTTGAGGGGGCCGGATACGCAGTATTTT. Amino acid sequence: CASSLRGPDTQYF.

The V call is TRBV25-1, the J call TRBJ1-2; D ambiguous. Trimming left V 2 bases short and J 4 bases short, with 11 bases between. Germline V gene data show CDR1 as MGHDK and CDR2 as SYGVNS. This CDR3 is 14 amino acids long. CDR3 protein: CASSEGGGGYGYTF. CDR3 DNA: TGTGCCAGCAGTGAAGGCGGTGGAGGCTATGGCTACACCTTC.

This sequence joins TRBV27 and TRBJ2-3, with D hard to call. CDR3 length equals 14 residues. Germline CDR1 and CDR2: MNHEY and SMNVEV (reference sequence). V was shortened by 2 bases and J by 4 bases, with 10 bases between the two germline ends. The CDR3 bases are TGTGCCAGCAGTTTAAGCCTTTCCCCAGATACGCAGTATTTT. Amino acids: CASSLSLSPDTQYF.

This chain links TRBV12-3 or TRBV12-4 with TRBJ1-1, with TRBD1 identical over 9 bases. This CDR3 is built from 14 residues. Losses at the gene ends were 7 bases for V and 4 bases for J; bases not matched to a gene: 7. The CDR3: CASTVETGGTEAFF. In nucleotides, the CDR3 is TGTGCCAGCACGGTTGAGACAGGGGGCACTGAAGCTTTCTTT.

This clonotype has just one count. The chain has TRBV4-1 and TRBJ1-5, with 7 bases fitting TRBD1. The CDR3 contains 16 residues. Trimming removed 3 bases from V and 0 bases from J; junction bases left unmatched: 5. Germline lookup yields CDR1 MGHRA and CDR2 YSYEKL. This chain's CDR3 is CASSHPGQDSNQPQHF. CDR3 nucleotide sequence: TGCGCCAGCAGCCATCCCGGACAGGATAGCAATCAGCCCCAGCATTTT.

DNA of the CDR3: TGCGTGGGATGGGCAGGGGGCCACTATGGCTACACCTTC. It encodes CVGWAGGHYGYTF. The chain couples TRBV29-1 to TRBJ1-2; 8 bases map to TRBD1. CDR1 is SQVTM, CDR2 ANQGSEA, per germline. The CDR3 contains 13 residues. Complete variable domain (other parts from reference TRBV29-1 and TRBJ1-2): SAVISQKPSRDICQRGTSLTIQCQVDSQVTMMFWYRQQPGQSLTLIATANQGSEATYESGFVIDKFPISRPNLTFSTLTVSNMSPEDSSIYLCVGWAGGHYGYTFGSGTRLTVV.

The rearrangement links TRBV6-2 or TRBV6-3 to TRBJ1-1, with 7 positions matching TRBD1. Unmatched junction bases numbered 5, after V lost 4 bases and J lost 0 bases. Germline loops: CDR1 MNHEY, CDR2 SVGEGT. The CDR3 spans 15 residues. The CDR3 here is CASSWATGMNTEAFF. The CDR3 coding sequence is TGTGCCAGCAGTTGGGCGACAGGGATGAACACTGAAGCTTTCTTT.

The gene calls are TRBV14 and TRBJ2-2; possibly TRBD1 or TRBD2 for D (5 bases each). This CDR3 region has 19 residues. Looked up from germline, CDR1 is SGHDN and CDR2 is FVKESK. Trimming removed 0 bases from V and 0 bases from J, with 17 bases in between. CDR3: CASSQDPPGRPSNTGELFF. Here the CDR3 DNA reads TGTGCCAGCAGCCAAGACCCGCCGGGACGCCCCTCGAACACCGGGGAGCTGTTTTTT.

This clonotype is a singleton in its sample. This rearrangement joins TRBV20-1 to TRBJ2-1; either TRBD1 or TRBD2 may fit D (5 bases each). This CDR3 spans 15 amino acids. Between the trimmed V and J ends, which lost 3 bases and 1 base, there was a span of 13 bases. Germline V gene lookup returns CDR1 DFQATT and CDR2 SNEGSKA (reference sequence). The CDR3 nucleotides are TGCAGTGCTAGTGGGCCTGAGGGGTCCTACAATGAGCAGTTCTTC. Its translation: CSASGPEGSYNEQFF.

This clonotype was recorded once. The chain employs TRBV12-3 or TRBV12-4 and TRBJ2-7, with unresolved D. V was clipped by 6 bases and J by 6 bases, with 15 bases between them. The length of the CDR3 is 13 residues. The CDR3 reads CASRESPGSEQYF. CDR3 nucleotide sequence: TGTGCCAGCAGGGAATCCCCAGGCAGCGAGCAGTACTTC.

The rearrangement links TRBV7-9 to TRBJ2-7; 7 positions agree with TRBD1. CDR3 length equals 14 residues. Per the germline V gene, CDR1 is SEHNR and CDR2 is FQNEAQ (reference sequence). Trimming at V came to 1 base and at J to 5 bases, leaving 5 bases not matched to a gene. CDR3 coding DNA: TGTGCCAGCAGCTTAGGACAGGGTCCCAACGAGCAGTACTTC. Its protein product is CASSLGQGPNEQYF.

The V gene is TRBV20-1, the J gene TRBJ2-7; D is unresolved. The CDR3 runs to 12 residues. The germline gives CDR1 DFQATT, CDR2 SNEGSKA (reference sequence). The V end was cut by 2 bases, the J end by 0 bases, with 5 bases between. The CDR3 spells CSARPSSYEQYF. The CDR3 coding sequence is TGCAGTGCTAGACCCAGCTCCTACGAGCAGTACTTC.

This clonotype showed up just once. The chain couples TRBV27 to TRBJ2-1; 12 nucleotides align to TRBD2. The length of the CDR3 is 17 residues. Trimming cost V 5 bases and J 5 bases; bases outside gene matches: 10. Germline CDR1 is MNHEY and CDR2 is SMNVEV (reference sequence). The CDR3 DNA follows: TGTGCCAGCAGTATACCCCCTAGCGGGGGGGCGAACAATGAGCAGTTCTTC. Amino acid sequence: CASSIPPSGGANNEQFF.

V and J are TRBV6-1 and TRBJ2-6; TRBD2 agrees at 12 bases. The V gene end was trimmed by 8 bases and the J gene end by 1 base; junction bases not matched to a gene: 12. The germline V gene encodes CDR1 MNHNS and CDR2 SASEGT. The CDR3 totals 19 residues. The DNA for the CDR3 is TGTGCCAGCTATCCCCTAGCGGGGGGGCTATTATCTGGGGCCAACGTCCTGACTTTC. Protein sequence: CASYPLAGGLLSGANVLTF.

The V call is TRBV4-1, the J call TRBJ2-7, with TRBD2 matching 8 bases. Germline V gene sequence: CDR1 MGHRA, CDR2 YSYEKL. After removal of 5 bases from V and 3 bases from J, the junction contained 9 bases not matched to a gene. The length of the CDR3 is 15 residues. CDR3 region: CASSETGGVGYEQYF. DNA of the CDR3: TGCGCCAGCAGCGAGACCGGGGGGGTGGGCTACGAGCAGTACTTC.

The genes are TRBV9 and TRBJ2-1; D may be TRBD2 (6 bases). This CDR3 is 13 amino acids long. V gave up 4 bases and J gave up 9 bases, with 14 bases separating them. Looked up from germline, CDR1 is SGDLS and CDR2 is YYNGEE. The CDR3 reads CASSPRSGSEQFF. The CDR3 DNA reads as TGTGCCAGCAGCCCCCGCTCCGGGAGTGAGCAGTTCTTC.

CDR3 amino acids: CASSPRDGNEKLFF. In DNA, the CDR3 is TGTGCCAGCAGCCCCCGGGACGGTAATGAAAAACTGTTTTTT. The V call is TRBV3-1, the J call TRBJ1-4, with D possibly TRBD1 on 5 matching bases. Trimming removed 4 bases at V and 4 bases at J, with 10 bases between. The germline V gene has CDR1 LGHDT and CDR2 YNNKEL (reference sequence). The CDR3 has 14 residues.

Only one count was recorded for this clonotype. The chain combines TRBV6-5 with TRBJ1-2; maybe TRBD1 (5 bases). The germline V gene encodes CDR1 MNHEY and CDR2 SVGAGI. V was cut by 5 bases and J by 5 bases, with 15 bases left in between. CDR3 size: 14 residues. CDR3 in amino acids: CASSPRTGGYGYTF. The DNA for the CDR3 is TGTGCCAGCAGTCCTCGGACTGGGGGATATGGCTACACCTTC.

The chain combines TRBV7-3 with TRBJ2-2, with 9 bases fitting TRBD1. Germline CDR1 SGHTA, CDR2 FQGTGA. Germline trimming cut 5 bases from V and 3 bases from J; bases unmatched to any gene: 7. The CDR3 covers 16 residues. The DNA for the CDR3 is TGTGCCAGCAGCCCCTCCGGGACAGGGTACACCGGGGAGCTGTTTTTT. This encodes CASSPSGTGYTGELFF.

The chain couples TRBV19 to TRBJ1-5; no firm D call. V was trimmed by 5 bases and J by 3 bases, leaving 11 bases between them. In germline, CDR1 is LNHDA, CDR2 SQIVND (reference sequence). This CDR3 comprises 14 residues. CDR3 DNA sequence: TGTGCCAGTAGTCCGCCCAGCTACAATCAGCCCCAGCATTTT. Encoded protein: CASSPPSYNQPQHF.